The 13 T cell receptor beta chains listed next were all sequenced from one sample in a study of cytomegalovirus exposure and HLA in healthy donors. Use of 60 Vbeta and 13 Jbeta primers characterized the PCR. The assay was immunoSEQ multiplex PCR, and TCRdb's table has in-frame clones only and misses some. The sample holds 45,000 to 75,000 clones, around 70% seen once. The material sequenced was PBMCs. The source is a woman aged 60-70 years in good health and CMV-seropositive.

The chain carries TRBV7-2 and TRBJ2-6; 8 nucleotides align to TRBD1. Germline CDR1 reads SGHTA; CDR2 reads FQGNSA. Trimming removed 5 bases from V and 1 base from J; junction bases left unmatched: 7. This CDR3 comprises 17 residues. The CDR3 nucleotides are TGTGCCAGCAGCCCTGGGACAGGAAATTCTGGGGCCAACGTCCTGACTTTC. Amino acid sequence: CASSPGTGNSGANVLTF.

This clone was recorded once. This chain connects TRBV7-2 to TRBJ1-2; D is undetermined. The V end was cut by 5 bases, the J end by 4 bases, with 8 bases between. Germline V lookup: CDR1 SGHTA, CDR2 FQGNSA. The CDR3 is 12 amino acids. CDR3 bases: TGTGCCAGCAGCCCCCTATTCTATGGCTACACCTTC. This sequence encodes CASSPLFYGYTF.

This clone ranks as medium-sized (0.01 to 0.1%). Germline is not matched at one junction end, which may reflect a read error. This chain connects TRBV7-9 to TRBJ2-7; D unclear. The CDR3 contains 16 residues. CDR1 and CDR2 (germline): SEHNR, FQNEAQ (reference sequence). As DNA, the CDR3 is TGTTCCAGCAGCTTAGAGTCGAGTCGAAAGCCCTACGAGCAGTACTTC. Its protein is CSSSLESSRKPYEQYF.

This clone was seen a handful of times. The chain joins TRBV25-1 to TRBJ2-5, with 8 bases fitting TRBD1. J lost 5 bases, V lost 2 bases, and 7 bases had no gene match. CDR1 MGHDK and CDR2 SYGVNS come from the germline V gene. The CDR3 is made up of 15 amino acids. CDR3 coding DNA: TGTGCCAGCAGTGAACCAGGGGGCTGGGGCGAGACCCAGTACTTC. Translation gives CASSEPGGWGETQYF. Full variable domain (remainder filled in from reference TRBV25-1 and TRBJ2-5): EADIYQTPRYLVIGTGKKITLECSQTMGHDKMYWYQQDPGMELHLIHYSYGVNSTEKGDLSSESTVSRIRTEHFPLTLESARPSHTSQYLCASSEPGGWGETQYFGPGTRLLVL.

In this sample, this clone turned up a few times. In DNA form, the CDR3 reads TGTGCCAGCAGCCTAATCGGTCGGGGAACTGAAGCTTTCTTT. Amino acids: CASSLIGRGTEAFF. The genes are TRBV6-6 and TRBJ1-1; D call uncertain. Trimming took 6 bases from V and 5 from J, leaving 16 bases between them. The CDR3 extends over 14 amino acids. Germline loops: CDR1 MNHNY, CDR2 SVGAGI (reference sequence).

Only a few counts were recorded for this clone. The chain combines TRBV5-5 with TRBJ1-3; 7 bases fit TRBD1. With V trimmed by 3 bases and J by 3 bases, 12 bases remained unmatched. The CDR3 contains 17 residues. Looked up from germline, CDR1 is SGHKS and CDR2 is YYEKEE (reference sequence). CDR3 in DNA: TGTGCCAGCAGCTCTCAAGCCCAAACAGGGGTTGGAAACACCATATATTTT. As protein: CASSSQAQTGVGNTIYF.

The gene calls are TRBV28 and TRBJ1-1, with 9 bases that match TRBD1. Trimming at V came to 4 bases and at J to 11 bases, leaving 14 bases not matched to a gene. CDR3 length: 15 residues. Germline V gene data show CDR1 as MDHEN and CDR2 as SYDVKM. CDR3 sequence: CASSSSGQGPPKAFF. CDR3 bases: TGTGCCAGCAGTTCCTCGGGACAGGGACCCCCAAAGGCTTTCTTT.

The chain employs TRBV6-5 and TRBJ2-2, with no clear D. CDR3 length equals 14 residues. Trimming took off 5 bases at V and 6 bases at J, with 13 bases between the two ends. Germline lookup yields CDR1 MNHEY and CDR2 SVGAGI. The CDR3 nucleotides read TGTGCCAGCAGTGATTTAACATACGCCGGGGAGCTGTTTTTT. This encodes CASSDLTYAGELFF.

The J gene is TRBJ2-5, the V gene TRBV27; D may be TRBD2 (5 bases). The CDR3 sequence is 14 residues long. CDR1 is MNHEY, CDR2 SMNVEV, per germline (reference sequence). V was trimmed by 9 bases and J by 4 bases, leaving 18 bases between them. For the CDR3, the DNA is TGTGCCAGTTCCGACGGGGTTTCGGGAGAGACCCAGTACTTC. This gives the protein CASSDGVSGETQYF.

This rearrangement joins TRBV29-1 to TRBJ2-5; tentative D call: TRBD1 (5 bases). V was cut by 7 bases and J by 0 bases, with 9 bases left in between. This CDR3 spans 12 amino acids. The germline CDR1 and CDR2 sequences are SQVTM and ANQGSEA. The CDR3 spells CSALTDQETQYF. The CDR3 DNA is TGCAGCGCATTGACAGACCAAGAGACCCAGTACTTC.

The V and J genes are TRBV5-4 and TRBJ2-7, with 8 bases identical to TRBD2. This CDR3 contains 16 residues. Losses at the gene ends were 4 bases for V and 0 bases for J; bases not matched to a gene: 9. Germline-derived CDR1 and CDR2 are SGHNT and YYREEE (reference sequence). Here the CDR3 DNA reads TGTGCCAGCAGCGCGGTGGCGGGGGGAACCTCCTACGAGCAGTACTTC. Amino acids: CASSAVAGGTSYEQYF. The whole variable domain, filled in from reference TRBV5-4 and TRBJ2-7, reads ETGVTQSPTHLIKTRGQQVTLRCSSQSGHNTVSWYQQALGQGPQFIFQYYREEENGRGNFPPRFSGLQFPNYSSELNVNALELDDSALYLCASSAVAGGTSYEQYFGPGTRLTVT.

This clone was found a few times. The rearrangement links TRBV15 to TRBJ2-3; D perhaps matches TRBD1 (7 bases). The CDR3 contains 16 residues. The V gene's germline CDR1 is LNHNV and CDR2 YYDKDF (reference sequence). V was clipped by 4 bases and J by 0 bases, with 14 bases between them. This CDR3 reads CATSTRQGGSTDTQYF. The CDR3 nucleotides are TGTGCCACCAGCACCCGACAGGGAGGCAGCACAGATACGCAGTATTTT.

The CDR3 nucleotides are TGTGCCAGCAGCTCCTCGGGGGGGTTCGAGCAGTACTTC. Encoded protein: CASSSSGGFEQYF. The chain links TRBV7-3 to TRBJ2-7; 8 bases fit TRBD2. V shed 4 bases and J 6 bases; nucleotides not matched to a gene: 5. CDR1 is SGHTA and CDR2 is FQGTGA in the germline V gene. The CDR3 is 13 residues long.